This is a list of T cell receptor beta chains from one sample in a study of cytomegalovirus exposure and HLA in healthy donors. Some clones are missing from TCRdb's copy, which holds only in-frame ones; the method was immunoSEQ multiplex PCR. Its table records roughly 190,000 clones. The sequenced sample was PBMCs. These receptors originate from a young woman in good health and CMV-seropositive. CDR3s include the opening cysteine and the closing phenylalanine or tryptophan. A D gene is named only where the DNA matches it firmly.

v_call: TRBV30
d_call: -
j_call: TRBJ2-2
cdr3_aa: CAWSVAGAGELFF
cdr3_nt: TGTGCCTGGAGTGTGGCAGGGGCCGGGGAGCTGTTTTTT

v_call: TRBV30
d_call: -
j_call: TRBJ1-4
cdr3_aa: CAWSGGTATNEKLFF
cdr3_nt: TGTGCCTGGAGTGGCGGGACTGCAACTAATGAAAAACTGTTTTTT

v_call: TRBV18
d_call: -
j_call: TRBJ1-4
cdr3_aa: CASSPGATNEKLFF
cdr3_nt: TGTGCCAGCTCACCCGGTGCAACTAATGAAAAACTGTTTTTT

v_call: TRBV30
d_call: TRBD1
j_call: TRBJ2-1
cdr3_aa: CAWSVEAGGEQFF
cdr3_nt: TGTGCCTGGAGTGTGGAGGCAGGGGGTGAGCAGTTCTTC

v_call: TRBV7-2
d_call: TRBD2
j_call: TRBJ2-5
cdr3_aa: CASSLVFGLAGGRQETQYF
cdr3_nt: TGTGCCAGCAGCTTAGTCTTTGGACTAGCGGGAGGGAGGCAAGAGACCCAGTACTTC

v_call: TRBV7-9
d_call: -
j_call: TRBJ2-3
cdr3_aa: CAGKSGSTDTQYF
cdr3_nt: TGTGCCGGCAAAAGCGGTAGCACAGATACGCAGTATTTT

v_call: TRBV5-1
d_call: -
j_call: TRBJ1-4
cdr3_aa: CASSLFGGNEKLFF
cdr3_nt: TGCGCCAGTAGCTTGTTTGGAGGAAATGAAAAACTGTTTTTT

v_call: TRBV4-2
d_call: -
j_call: TRBJ1-2
cdr3_aa: CASSQVMTNYGYTF
cdr3_nt: TGTGCCAGCAGCCAAGTTATGACAAACTATGGCTACACCTTC

v_call: TRBV6-5
d_call: TRBD1
j_call: TRBJ1-6
cdr3_aa: CASSYTGEASPLHF
cdr3_nt: TGTGCCAGCAGTTACACAGGGGAAGCTTCACCCCTCCACTTT

v_call: TRBV20-1
d_call: -
j_call: TRBJ1-4
cdr3_aa: CSARQGEKLFF
cdr3_nt: TGCAGTGCTAGACAGGGTGAAAAACTGTTTTTT

v_call: TRBV10-1
d_call: -
j_call: TRBJ1-1
cdr3_aa: CARTDRNTEAFF
cdr3_nt: TGCGCCAGAACCGACAGGAACACTGAAGCTTTCTTT

v_call: TRBV7-2
d_call: -
j_call: TRBJ2-5
cdr3_aa: CASSPPQETQYF
cdr3_nt: TGTGCCAGCAGCCCCCCTCAAGAGACCCAGTACTTC

v_call: TRBV30
d_call: -
j_call: TRBJ2-2
cdr3_aa: CAWRVQGTGELFF
cdr3_nt: TGTGCCTGGAGAGTACAGGGAACCGGGGAGCTGTTTTTT

v_call: TRBV7-9
d_call: TRBD2
j_call: TRBJ2-1
cdr3_aa: CASSLQAGENEQFF
cdr3_nt: TGTGCCAGCAGCTTACAAGCGGGAGAAAATGAGCAGTTCTTC

v_call: TRBV5-4
d_call: -
j_call: TRBJ1-1
cdr3_aa: CASSLWGGITEAFF
cdr3_nt: TGTGCCAGCAGCTTATGGGGGGGGATCACTGAAGCTTTCTTT